The rows below give T cell receptor beta chains drawn from one sample of a study of control samples from healthy donors and cancer patients. Generated by immunoSEQ multiplex PCR, the TCRdb table keeps only in-frame clones and is missing some. The sample carries some 80,000 clones, roughly nine tenths recorded once. The material sequenced was blood. All receptors come from a man over 45 in good health. Both conserved end residues are part of each CDR3. D genes are given only for firm matches. Expanded clones are given a class, and other clones once, few, many or no size at all.

TRBV6-5	-	-	TRBJ1-1	CASSRVGGNTEAFF	TGTGCCAGCAGTAGGGTTGGAGGAAACACTGAAGCTTTCTTT
TRBV7-2	once	-	TRBJ1-2	CASNMGGLYGYTF	TGTGCCAGCAACATGGGGGGACTCTATGGCTACACCTTC
TRBV6-1	-	-	TRBJ1-3	CASSEGSSGNTIYF	TGTGCCAGCAGTGAAGGGAGCTCTGGAAACACCATATATTTT
TRBV5-1	-	-	TRBJ2-2	CASSSGGAQNTGELFF	TGCGCCAGCAGCTCAGGGGGGGCCCAGAACACCGGGGAGCTGTTTTTT
TRBV7-8	-	-	TRBJ2-3	CASSFRQLTDTQYF	TGTGCCAGCAGCTTCAGACAGCTCACAGATACGCAGTATTTT
TRBV4-2	-	TRBD2	TRBJ2-3	CASSQGLAGDYTDTQYF	TGTGCCAGCAGCCAAGGACTAGCGGGGGACTACACAGATACGCAGTATTTT
TRBV11-2	-	TRBD1	TRBJ1-2	CASSLGPGGHYGYTF	TGTGCCAGCAGCTTAGGGCCAGGGGGCCACTATGGCTACACCTTC
TRBV30	-	-	TRBJ1-2	CAWAGPPRAFGYTF	TGTGCCTGGGCTGGGCCTCCTCGCGCTTTTGGCTACACCTTC
TRBV18	few	-	TRBJ2-1	CASSPRGTINEQFF	TGTGCCAGCTCACCGCGCGGGACCATCAATGAGCAGTTCTTC
TRBV19	-	-	TRBJ2-2	CASSIGFRGGINTGELFF	TGTGCCAGTAGTATAGGTTTCCGAGGGGGAATAAACACCGGGGAGCTGTTTTTT
TRBV6-5	-	-	TRBJ2-7	CASSYVRDREQYF	TGTGCCAGCAGTTACGTTAGGGATCGCGAGCAGTACTTC
TRBV14	-	-	TRBJ1-3	CASSQDGVPDTIYF	TGTGCCAGCAGCCAAGACGGGGTCCCAGACACCATATATTTT
TRBV5-5	-	TRBD1	TRBJ2-7	CASSQGQGRFYEQYF	TGTGCCAGCAGCCAAGGACAGGGACGTTTCTACGAGCAGTACTTC
TRBV11-2	-	TRBD1	TRBJ2-7	CASSWTGVYEQYF	TGTGCCAGCAGCTGGACAGGGGTTTACGAGCAGTACTTC
TRBV28	once	-	TRBJ1-1	CASSSGTQRVAFF	TGTGCCAGCAGTTCTGGGACTCAACGGGTAGCTTTCTTT